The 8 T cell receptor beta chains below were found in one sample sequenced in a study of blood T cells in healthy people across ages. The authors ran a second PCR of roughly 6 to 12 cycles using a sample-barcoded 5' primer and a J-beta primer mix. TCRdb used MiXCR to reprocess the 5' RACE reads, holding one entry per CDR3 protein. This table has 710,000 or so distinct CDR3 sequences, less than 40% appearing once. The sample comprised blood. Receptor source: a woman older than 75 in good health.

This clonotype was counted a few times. CDR3 sequence: CAGRLARVYNEQFF. DNA for the CDR3: TGTGCAGGGAGGCTAGCGAGGGTCTACAATGAGCAGTTCTTC. The chain joins TRBV30 to TRBJ2-1, with D possibly matching TRBD2 (6 bases). The CDR3 has 14 amino acids. Germline loops: CDR1 GTSNPN, CDR2 SVGIG (reference sequence). Variable domain in full (rest from reference TRBV30 and TRBJ2-1): SQTIHQWPATLVQPVGSPLSLECTVEGTSNPNLYWYRQAAGRGLQLLFYSVGIGQISSEVPQNLSASRPQDRQFILSSKKLLLSDSGFYLCAGRLARVYNEQFFGPGTRLTVL.

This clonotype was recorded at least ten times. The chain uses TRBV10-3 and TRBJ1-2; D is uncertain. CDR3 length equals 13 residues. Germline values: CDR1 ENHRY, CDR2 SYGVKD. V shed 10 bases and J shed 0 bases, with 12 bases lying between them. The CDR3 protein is CATRTLPNYGYTF. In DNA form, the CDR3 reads TGTGCCACCCGGACTCTGCCTAACTATGGCTACACCTTC.

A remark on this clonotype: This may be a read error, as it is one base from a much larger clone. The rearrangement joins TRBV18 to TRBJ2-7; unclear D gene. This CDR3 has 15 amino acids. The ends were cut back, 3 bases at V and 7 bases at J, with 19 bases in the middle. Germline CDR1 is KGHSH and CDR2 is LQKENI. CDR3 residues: CASSPARVGYNEQYF. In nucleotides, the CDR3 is TGTGCCAGCTCACCGGCTAGGGTCGGTTACAATGAGCAGTACTTC.

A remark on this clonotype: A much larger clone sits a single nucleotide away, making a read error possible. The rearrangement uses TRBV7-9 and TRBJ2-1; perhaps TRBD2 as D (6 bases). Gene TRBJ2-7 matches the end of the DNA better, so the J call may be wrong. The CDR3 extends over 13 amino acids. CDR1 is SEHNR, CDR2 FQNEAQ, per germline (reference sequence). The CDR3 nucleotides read TGTGCCTGCGGGGAGAGCTCCTACAATGAGCAGTACTTC. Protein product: CACGESSYNEQYF.

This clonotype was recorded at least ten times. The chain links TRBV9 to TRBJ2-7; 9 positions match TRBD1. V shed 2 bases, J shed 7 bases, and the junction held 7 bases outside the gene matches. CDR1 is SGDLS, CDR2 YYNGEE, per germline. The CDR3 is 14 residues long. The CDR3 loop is CASSVEGQGKEQYF. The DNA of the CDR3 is TGTGCCAGCAGCGTTGAAGGACAGGGGAAGGAGCAGTACTTC.

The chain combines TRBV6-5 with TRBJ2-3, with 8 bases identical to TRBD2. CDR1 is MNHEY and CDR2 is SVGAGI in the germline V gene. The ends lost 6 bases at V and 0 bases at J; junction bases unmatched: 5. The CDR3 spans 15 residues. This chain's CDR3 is CASRRGLASTDTQYF. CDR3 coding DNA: TGTGCCAGCAGACGAGGACTAGCTAGCACAGATACGCAGTATTTT.

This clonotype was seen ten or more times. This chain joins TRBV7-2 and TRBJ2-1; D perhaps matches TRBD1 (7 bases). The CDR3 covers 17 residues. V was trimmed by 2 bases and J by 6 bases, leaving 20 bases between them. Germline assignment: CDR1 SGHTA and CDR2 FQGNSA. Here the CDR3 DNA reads TGTGCCAGCAGCTTACCCGGGCGGGACAGCTACATCAATGAGCAGTTCTTC. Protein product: CASSLPGRDSYINEQFF.

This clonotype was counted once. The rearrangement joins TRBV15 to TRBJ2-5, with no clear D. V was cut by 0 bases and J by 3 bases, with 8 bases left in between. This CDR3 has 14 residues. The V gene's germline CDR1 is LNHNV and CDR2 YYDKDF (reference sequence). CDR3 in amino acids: CATSRDRPKETQYF. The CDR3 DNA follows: TGTGCCACCAGCAGAGATCGGCCAAAAGAGACCCAGTACTTC.